The present T cell receptor beta chain was sequenced within a study of shared clonotypes between healthy human individuals. Study-wide results and caveats: Non-shared clonotypes displayed generation probabilities falling below those of clonotypes present in all four donors. At large depth, rarefaction still showed sorted-subset sequencing to be incomplete. Roughly 5% of naive CD4 clonotypes were shared across several donors.

In the original workflow: Sequence data from immunoSEQ were junction-only and lacked quality scores; consequently, filtering differed. Using immunoSEQ multiplex PCR, the repertoire was profiled, and TCRdb retains in-frame clones only, with some absent. V, J and clone size are those of that table, while D and trimming were read from the DNA. The table records under 2,500,000 clones, approximately 94% of them present only once. CDR1 and CDR2 (germline): KGHSH, LQKENI. This CDR3 spans 13 amino acids. V dropped 1 base and J dropped 0 bases, with 3 bases sitting between them. Turning to this clone: Its target is unknown. Other nucleotide sequences in the sample specify the same CDR3.

The TCR was taken from a man younger than 35 in good health. The chain links TRBV18 to TRBJ2-5, with D unclear. The sample consisted of naive CD4+ T cells sorted from blood. The subset here: CD45RA+ positively selected. CDR3: CASSPRNQETQYF. The CDR3 DNA is TGTGCCAGCTCACCACGGAACCAAGAGACCCAGTACTTC. The full variable domain, completed using reference TRBV18 and TRBJ2-5, is NAGVMQNPRHLVRRRGQEARLRCSPMKGHSHVYWYRQLPEEGLKFMVYLQKENIIDESGMPKERFSAEFPKEGPSILRIQQVVRGDSAAYFCASSPRNQETQYFGPGTRLLVL.